This is a list of T cell receptor beta chains from one sample in a study of T cells in Graves' hyperthyroidism and ophthalmopathy. Each CDR3 protein gets one entry after TCRdb re-called the multiplex PCR reads with MiXCR. The profile shows fewer than 250,000 distinct CDR3 sequences, more than 15% of them singletons. Sequences were obtained from blood. The origin of the receptors is a man aged 50-60 years with Graves' hyperthyroidism. The CDR3 runs from the conserved cysteine through the conserved F or W. The D gene is left open where the match is weak. Expanded clones get a size class; other rows say once, few or many, or leave the size out.

abundance: NA; v_gene: TRBV7-9; j_gene: TRBJ2-1; d_gene: NA; CDR3nt: TGTGCCAGCAGCTCCCGAGGGACCTCCTACAATGAGCAGTTCTTC; CDR3aa: CASSSRGTSYNEQFF
abundance: once; v_gene: TRBV19; j_gene: TRBJ2-3; d_gene: TRBD2; CDR3nt: TGTGCCAGTAGTATCCGGACTAGCGGGACTATCACAGATACGCAGTATTTT; CDR3aa: CASSIRTSGTITDTQYF
abundance: NA; v_gene: TRBV7-2; j_gene: TRBJ1-1; d_gene: NA; CDR3nt: TGTGCCAGCAGCAAAAAACGTCTGAACACTGAAGCTTTCTTT; CDR3aa: CASSKKRLNTEAFF
abundance: NA; v_gene: TRBV7-3; j_gene: TRBJ2-3; d_gene: TRBD2; CDR3nt: TGTGCCAGCAGCCTTAGCGGGAGGGCATCAGATACGCAGTATTTT; CDR3aa: CASSLSGRASDTQYF
abundance: few; v_gene: TRBV3-1; j_gene: TRBJ2-5; d_gene: TRBD2; CDR3nt: TGTGCCAGCAGCCTCAAACTAGCGGGAGTGGAGACCCAGTACTTC; CDR3aa: CASSLKLAGVETQYF
abundance: many; v_gene: TRBV5-1; j_gene: TRBJ1-1; d_gene: TRBD1; CDR3nt: TGCGCCAGCAGCTCACAGGGGAGGCACACTGAAGCTTTCTTT; CDR3aa: CASSSQGRHTEAFF
abundance: few; v_gene: TRBV11-3; j_gene: TRBJ2-5; d_gene: TRBD2; CDR3nt: TGTGCCAGCAGCACCCGGGAGGACCCTCAGGAGACCCAGTACTTC; CDR3aa: CASSTREDPQETQYF
abundance: many; v_gene: TRBV4-3; j_gene: TRBJ1-1; d_gene: NA; CDR3nt: TGCGCCAGCAGCCAAGAAGGGGAACGGGCTTTCTTT; CDR3aa: CASSQEGERAFF
abundance: NA; v_gene: TRBV11-2; j_gene: TRBJ2-2; d_gene: NA; CDR3nt: TGTGCCAGCAGTGCGGCCAGGAGCACCGGGGAGCTGTTTTTT; CDR3aa: CASSAARSTGELFF
abundance: NA; v_gene: TRBV4-2; j_gene: TRBJ2-7; d_gene: TRBD2; CDR3nt: TGTGCCAGCAGCCAAGAAAAAGGGCTAGCGGCCGATTCCTACGAGCAGTACTTC; CDR3aa: CASSQEKGLAADSYEQYF
abundance: NA; v_gene: TRBV5-5; j_gene: TRBJ1-1; d_gene: NA; CDR3nt: TGTGCCAGCAGCCCAGTCATCCGGGGTAGATCTGAAGCTTTCTTT; CDR3aa: CASSPVIRGRSEAFF
abundance: NA; v_gene: TRBV5-8; j_gene: TRBJ1-2; d_gene: NA; CDR3nt: TGTGCCAGCAGCTTGGGCGGAGAGACTAACTATGGCTACACCTTC; CDR3aa: CASSLGGETNYGYTF
abundance: NA; v_gene: TRBV9; j_gene: TRBJ2-1; d_gene: NA; CDR3nt: TGTGCCAGCAGCGTAGGCGGGACCTACAATGAGCAGTTCTTC; CDR3aa: CASSVGGTYNEQFF
abundance: many; v_gene: TRBV12-3/TRBV12-4; j_gene: TRBJ1-1; d_gene: NA; CDR3nt: TGTGCCAGCAGTTTCTTTGGGCCATTTGAAGCTTTCTTT; CDR3aa: CASSFFGPFEAFF
abundance: NA; v_gene: TRBV2; j_gene: TRBJ2-3; d_gene: TRBD2; CDR3nt: TGTGCCAGCAGTGATGCGGGAGGGCAATCAGATACGCAGTATTTT; CDR3aa: CASSDAGGQSDTQYF
abundance: few; v_gene: TRBV2; j_gene: TRBJ1-5; d_gene: NA; CDR3nt: TGTGCCAGCAGTGGTGCTGGGAGCAATCAGCCCCAGCATTTT; CDR3aa: CASSGAGSNQPQHF
abundance: many; v_gene: TRBV27; j_gene: TRBJ2-3; d_gene: NA; CDR3nt: TGTGCCAGAAAAAGGGAAGAGATCTCAGATACGCAGTATTTT; CDR3aa: CARKREEISDTQYF
abundance: many; v_gene: TRBV3-1; j_gene: TRBJ2-5; d_gene: TRBD2; CDR3nt: TGTGCCAGCAGCACGTATCGAGGGTCTAGCGGACAAGAGACCCAGTACTTC; CDR3aa: CASSTYRGSSGQETQYF
abundance: few; v_gene: TRBV15; j_gene: TRBJ2-7; d_gene: TRBD2; CDR3nt: TGTGCCACCAGCAGAGTTGGCGGGAGGTACGAGCAGTACTTC; CDR3aa: CATSRVGGRYEQYF
abundance: many; v_gene: TRBV11-2; j_gene: TRBJ2-4; d_gene: NA; CDR3nt: TGTGCCAGCAGCTTAGCACAGGGAAACATTCAGTACTTC; CDR3aa: CASSLAQGNIQYF
abundance: many; v_gene: TRBV20-1; j_gene: TRBJ2-7; d_gene: NA; CDR3nt: TGCAGTGCTAGAGATAGAAGGGGGATCTACGAGCAGTACTTC; CDR3aa: CSARDRRGIYEQYF